These T cell receptor beta chains were read from a single sample in a study of cytomegalovirus exposure and HLA in healthy donors. Assay used: immunoSEQ multiplex PCR; TCRdb lists only in-frame clones, some missing. The sample has about 200,000 clones, approximately 78% seen once. Specimen: PBMCs. These receptors were collected from a woman in her thirties in good health and CMV-seronegative. The CDR3 runs from the conserved cysteine through the conserved F or W. A D gene is named only where the DNA matches it firmly. Rows give clone size only sometimes, using once, few, many, or a class for an expanded clone.

-	TRBV7-9	TRBJ2-3	TRBD1	TGTGCCAGCAGCATTAGGACAGGGGGCGGGAGAAATACGCAGTATTTT	CASSIRTGGGRNTQYF
-	TRBV6-1	TRBJ1-4	-	TGTGCCAGCAGAGGGGATGAAAAACTGTTTTTT	CASRGDEKLFF
once	TRBV5-4	TRBJ2-3	TRBD2	TGTGCCAGCAGCTTAAGTATAGCGGGGGTGGTAGATACGCAGTATTTT	CASSLSIAGVVDTQYF
-	TRBV7-9	TRBJ1-2	-	TGTGCCAGCAGCCGTCAGGTAGACTATGGCTACACCTTC	CASSRQVDYGYTF
-	TRBV7-9	TRBJ1-4	-	TGTGCCAGCAGCTTAAGGGGAAGCGAAAAACTGTTTTTT	CASSLRGSEKLFF
-	TRBV7-9	TRBJ2-7	TRBD2	TGTGCCAGCAGCTTCGGATCGGGGGGACCTGGGGAGCAGTACTTC	CASSFGSGGPGEQYF
-	TRBV6-1	TRBJ2-2	-	TGTGCCAGCAGTGCTTTCAGGCAGGACACCGGGGAGCTGTTTTTT	CASSAFRQDTGELFF
-	TRBV2	TRBJ1-5	-	TGTGCCAGCAGTGTACAGATGAGCAATCAGCCCCAGCATTTT	CASSVQMSNQPQHF
-	TRBV28	TRBJ2-3	TRBD2	TGTGCCAGCACGGGCGGGGGGGCCAACGCAGATACGCAGTATTTT	CASTGGGANADTQYF
-	TRBV27	TRBJ2-7	TRBD1	TGTGCCAGCAGTGACAGGGTCTACTACGAGCAGTACTTC	CASSDRVYYEQYF
-	TRBV29-1	TRBJ2-1	-	TGCAGCGTTGAAGGAGGAGGTGGGGATGAGCAGTTCTTC	CSVEGGGGDEQFF
-	TRBV5-1	TRBJ2-3	-	TGCGCCAGCAGCCTTCAGGGAAGGGATACGCAGTATTTT	CASSLQGRDTQYF